The 9 T cell receptor beta chains given below trace back to one sample, sequenced in a study of cytotoxic CD8 clonotypes in ibrutinib-treated CLL (dated by TCRdb to the early 2020s). Reading the label with the study, this specimen's time point is: approximately eleven months on ibrutinib. Receptors were amplified or captured by the immunoSEQ multiplex PCR assay. Not all clones reach the TCRdb copy of this immuneACCESS table, which keeps in-frame sequences only. Checked studies attribute under half of the gap to unresolved V genes and leave the rest unexplained. This sample comprises more than 15,000 clones, about 70% of them detected only once. In total, the top ten clones hold under 30% of the sample. The sequenced sample was PBMCs, obtained after 12 months of ibrutinib treatment. The receptor source for this set is a human donor with chronic lymphocytic leukemia.

This chain uses TRBV11-2 with TRBJ2-7; D unresolved. V was cut by 5 bases and J by 2 bases, with 10 bases left in between. CDR1 SGHAT and CDR2 FQNNGV come from the germline V gene. The CDR3 is 13 residues long. The DNA of the CDR3 is TGTGCCAGCAGCACAGCTACTACCTACGAGCAGTACTTC. Protein sequence: CASSTATTYEQYF.

In this sample, this clone turned up once. J is TRBJ2-1 and V is TRBV7-3; TRBD1 might be the D (6 bases). With 4 bases removed from V and 3 bases from J, the gap between germline ends came to 16 bases. CDR1 and CDR2 from the germline V gene are SGHTA and FQGTGA. The CDR3 runs to 16 residues. DNA for the CDR3: TGTGCCAGCAGCTCCTACGCAGGGGCCGACTACAATGAGCAGTTCTTC. Its translation is CASSSYAGADYNEQFF.

V gene TRBV28 combines with J gene TRBJ2-2; D is ambiguous. The ends were cut back, 5 bases at V and 1 base at J, with 5 bases in the middle. The CDR3 is 13 amino acids. Germline V gene data show CDR1 as MDHEN and CDR2 as SYDVKM. The CDR3 nucleotides read TGTGCCAGCAGTGAAGGGAACACCGGGGAGCTGTTTTTT. Protein: CASSEGNTGELFF.

V is TRBV5-1 and J is TRBJ2-6, with D perhaps TRBD1 or TRBD2 (5 bases each). V was shortened by 7 bases and J by 1 base, with 15 bases between the two germline ends. The CDR3 has 16 amino acids. CDR1 and CDR2 (germline): SGHRS, YFSETQ. DNA of the CDR3: TGCGCCAGCGACTGGGACCCCGATTCTGGGGCCAACGTCCTGACTTTC. Translated: CASDWDPDSGANVLTF. Using reference TRBV5-1 and TRBJ2-6 for the parts outside the CDR3, the full variable domain is KAGVTQTPRYLIKTRGQQVTLSCSPISGHRSVSWYQQTPGQGLQFLFEYFSETQRNKGNFPGRFSGRQFSNSRSEMNVSTLELGDSALYLCASDWDPDSGANVLTFGAGSRLTVL.

This clone has a handful of counts. The chain combines TRBV27 with TRBJ1-1; maybe TRBD1 (5 bases). Germline V gene lookup returns CDR1 MNHEY and CDR2 SMNVEV (reference sequence). V lost 2 bases to trimming and J lost 10 bases, with 14 bases between them. The CDR3 loop spans 13 amino acids. CDR3 bases: TGTGCCAGCAGTTTACAGTCGGCTGGGGGAGCTTTCTTT. Protein product: CASSLQSAGGAFF.

V is TRBV6-5 and J is TRBJ1-2; no clear D gene. CDR3 length: 13 amino acids. With 5 bases removed from V and 4 bases from J, the gap between germline ends came to 11 bases. Per germline, CDR1 MNHEY and CDR2 SVGAGI. The CDR3 DNA reads TGTGCCAGCAGTCTTCGCGGACTCTATGGCTACACCTTC. Its translation: CASSLRGLYGYTF.

This rearrangement joins TRBV21-1 to TRBJ2-7; the table's D gene call, TRBD2, was not cross checked with the DNA. TRBV21-1 is assigned pseudogene status. This CDR3 has 15 amino acids. DNA for the CDR3: TGTGCCAGCAGCAAAGGAGGCGCGGATCCCTGCGAGCAGTACTTC. The encoded protein is CASSKGGADPCEQYF.

The chain couples TRBV11-1 to TRBJ2-5; D is undetermined. The CDR3 contains 14 residues. Trimming took 0 bases from V and 1 from J, leaving 6 bases between them. CDR1 is SGHAT and CDR2 is FQDESV in the germline V gene (reference sequence). The DNA for the CDR3 is TGTGCCAGCAGCTTAGCAAGCATCCAAGAGACCCAGTACTTC. Its protein product is CASSLASIQETQYF.

The V call is TRBV7-9, the J call TRBJ2-2, with D hard to call. V shed 1 base and J shed 6 bases, with 9 bases lying between them. The CDR3 is 14 residues long. Germline lookup yields CDR1 SEHNR and CDR2 FQNEAQ (reference sequence). CDR3 sequence reads: CASSLVPDPGELFF. The CDR3 nucleotides are TGTGCCAGCAGCTTAGTTCCGGATCCCGGGGAGCTGTTTTTT.